A selection of T cell receptor beta chains follows, all from one sample in a study of lung T cells in sarcoidosis with Löfgren's syndrome. MiXCR was run by TCRdb on the reads, yielding one entry per CDR3 protein. The sample carries 58,000 or so distinct CDR3 sequences, less than 25% recorded once. Sequencing used CD4+ T cells from PBMCs. The origin of the receptors is a human donor with sarcoidosis (Löfgren's syndrome or another form), or a control subject (not recorded which). CDR3s leave out the opening cysteine and the closing phenylalanine or tryptophan. Each record gives: J gene, V gene, clone size, CDR3 protein. Expanded clones get a size class; other rows say once, few or many, or leave the size out.

>TRBJ2-3|TRBV12-3/TRBV12-4|-
ASSLSPDTQY
>TRBJ2-3|TRBV19|many
ASTQEMRGRLRTDTQY
>TRBJ1-2|TRBV3-1|few
ASSPPALNYGYT
>TRBJ1-1|TRBV20-1|many
SARSRKRDVGTEAF
>TRBJ2-1|TRBV29-1|-
SVEKGGVEQF
>TRBJ2-3|TRBV2|few
ASPGLGGYGTDTQY
>TRBJ1-3|TRBV3-1|few
ASSQRARGNTIY
>TRBJ1-2|TRBV4-2|-
ASSQGLGDYGYT
>TRBJ2-4|TRBV3-1|-
ASSQERGGGDIQY
>TRBJ2-1|TRBV7-2|few
ASSFSSGYEQF
>TRBJ1-1|TRBV3-1|few
ASSLTGENTEAF
>TRBJ2-7|TRBV7-3|-
AGSLNSGPAEQY
>TRBJ2-4|TRBV20-1|many
SASVGSVKNIQY
>TRBJ1-3|TRBV6-6|many
ASSYSTQTGNTIY
>TRBJ1-2|TRBV28|-
ASSLDRGGGYT
>TRBJ2-3|TRBV29-1|-
SVDPPDRTTDTQY
>TRBJ1-4|TRBV11-2|-
ASSRQSNEKLF
>TRBJ1-2|TRBV27|many
ASSPYRDYGYT
>TRBJ2-1|TRBV28|many
ASSSPGVVSSYNEQF
>TRBJ2-1|TRBV7-8|-
ASSSRQGVADEQF
>TRBJ2-1|TRBV10-2|few
ASSESGSRINEQF
>TRBJ1-5|TRBV28|many
ASSRQGSNQPQH
>TRBJ1-5|TRBV28|few
ASSPYSNQPQH
>TRBJ1-5|TRBV12-3/TRBV12-4|once
ASSLPPTSNQPQH
>TRBJ1-6|TRBV4-1|-
ASSPTPQGTSPLH
>TRBJ2-7|TRBV28|many
ASTTGTPKAEQY
>TRBJ2-7|TRBV4-1|many
ASSHISGLAGVNEQY
>TRBJ1-3|TRBV6-1|many
ASTIGSTGNTIY
>TRBJ2-2|TRBV3-1|few
ASSQGLYTGELF
>TRBJ2-3|TRBV19|few
ASSPLGTDTQY
>TRBJ2-3|TRBV2|many
ASSAGVNTQY
>TRBJ2-3|TRBV29-1|many
SVDPPGRRADTQY
>TRBJ1-1|TRBV3-1|-
ASSQHRGTEAF
>TRBJ2-1|TRBV2|-
ASSRERGLSYNEQF
>TRBJ2-1|TRBV6-4|-
ASSEQPSYNEQF
>TRBJ2-3|TRBV11-2|-
ASSFQGSKADTQY
>TRBJ1-2|TRBV27|many
ASSLFPALRGYGYT
>TRBJ2-2|TRBV7-3|-
ASSRGPTGELF
>TRBJ2-3|TRBV7-2|few
ASSLGAESDTQY
>TRBJ1-2|TRBV9|once
ASSVAPGQGTGYT